A selection of T cell receptor beta chains follows, all from one sample in a study of cytomegalovirus exposure and HLA in healthy donors. Assay: immunoSEQ multiplex PCR; the TCRdb copy retains only in-frame clones and omits some. This table has roughly 270,000 clones, 88% appearing once. Sequencing was done on a sample of PBMCs. The source is a woman between 18 and 30 years old in good health and CMV-seronegative. Each CDR3 is given with its conserved first and last residue. A D gene is named only where the DNA matches it firmly. Clone size appears in some rows only: once, few, many, or a class for an expanded clone.

TRBV7-3	.	.	TRBJ2-7	CASSLNGPTSEQYF	TGTGCCAGCAGCCTAAATGGCCCAACTAGCGAGCAGTACTTC
TRBV19	.	TRBD1	TRBJ1-1	CASSMGTGEREAFF	TGTGCCAGTAGTATGGGGACAGGGGAACGGGAAGCTTTCTTT
TRBV27	.	TRBD1	TRBJ2-7	CASSQRTGGSYEQYF	TGTGCCAGCAGTCAGCGGACAGGGGGCTCCTACGAGCAGTACTTC
TRBV7-3	.	.	TRBJ1-2	CASSLEVAGGYTF	TGTGCCAGCAGCTTAGAGGTCGCGGGTGGCTACACCTTC
TRBV5-1	once	.	TRBJ2-1	CASSLRTGGEQFF	TGCGCCAGCAGCCTCCGTACTGGCGGCGAGCAGTTCTTC
TRBV27	once	TRBD2	TRBJ2-5	CASSWASGKRPSQETQYF	TGTGCCAGCAGTTGGGCTAGCGGGAAACGACCTAGCCAAGAGACCCAGTACTTC
TRBV4-1	.	TRBD2	TRBJ2-1	CASSQVTSGSWEQFF	TGCGCCAGCAGCCAAGTGACTAGCGGGTCTTGGGAGCAGTTCTTC
TRBV4-3	.	TRBD2	TRBJ2-3	CASSQVSSGSLDTQYF	TGCGCCAGCAGCCAAGTTTCTAGCGGGAGCCTCGATACGCAGTATTTT
TRBV4-1	few	.	TRBJ1-5	CASSQDLPQPQHF	TGCGCCAGCAGCCAAGATCTCCCTCAGCCCCAGCATTTT
TRBV11-1	.	TRBD1	TRBJ1-6	CASTWDRQNSPLHF	TGTGCCAGCACTTGGGACAGGCAGAATTCACCCCTCCACTTT
TRBV5-4	few	.	TRBJ2-7	CASSDGFFDEQYF	TGTGCCAGCAGCGACGGGTTTTTTGATGAGCAGTACTTC
TRBV27	.	.	TRBJ1-1	CASSYGQTNTEAFF	TGTGCCAGCAGTTATGGACAGACGAACACTGAAGCTTTCTTT
TRBV9	.	.	TRBJ1-2	CASGSGNYGYTF	TGTGCCAGCGGGTCGGGTAACTATGGCTACACCTTC
TRBV2	few	.	TRBJ2-3	CASLGGGQYF	TGTGCCAGCTTGGGCGGAGGGCAGTATTTT
TRBV15	.	TRBD1	TRBJ2-7	CATSRDPPRTGVSYEQYF	TGTGCCACCAGCAGAGATCCGCCTCGAACAGGGGTGTCCTACGAGCAGTACTTC
TRBV4-1	.	TRBD2	TRBJ2-1	CASSQVVLAGGNRPYNEQFF	TGCGCCAGCAGCCAAGTCGTACTAGCGGGAGGAAACCGCCCCTACAATGAGCAGTTCTTC
TRBV25-1	few	.	TRBJ2-6	CASSEFIRSGANVLTF	TGTGCCAGCAGTGAATTTATACGGAGTGGGGCCAACGTCCTGACTTTC
TRBV28	.	TRBD1	TRBJ2-3	CASSPGTGGTDTQYF	TGTGCCAGCAGTCCCGGGACAGGGGGGACAGATACGCAGTATTTT
TRBV4-3	.	.	TRBJ2-7	CASSQGSDAGYEQYF	TGCGCCAGCAGCCAGGGGAGTGACGCGGGCTACGAGCAGTACTTC
TRBV10-1	once	.	TRBJ2-3	CASSEHRGTDTQYF	TGCGCCAGCAGTGAGCACAGGGGCACAGATACGCAGTATTTT
TRBV6-5	few	.	TRBJ1-6	CASRPAGGLEPLHF	TGTGCCAGCAGACCCGCGGGGGGGCTAGAGCCCCTCCACTTT
TRBV19	.	TRBD1	TRBJ1-5	CASTWTGGSNQPQHF	TGTGCCAGTACCTGGACAGGGGGCAGTAATCAGCCCCAGCATTTT
TRBV28	.	.	TRBJ2-1	CASSPWTPQSSYNEQFF	TGTGCCAGCAGTCCTTGGACACCACAGAGCTCCTACAATGAGCAGTTCTTC
TRBV6-4	.	.	TRBJ2-1	CASSARPSYNEQFF	TGTGCCAGCAGTGCGCGTCCCTCCTACAATGAGCAGTTCTTC
TRBV28	.	TRBD2	TRBJ2-7	CASNEAGGRGYEQYF	TGTGCCAGCAACGAGGCGGGGGGGAGGGGTTACGAGCAGTACTTC
TRBV19	.	TRBD1	TRBJ1-1	CASSTRTGRTEAFF	TGTGCCAGTAGTACAAGGACAGGGAGGACTGAAGCTTTCTTT
TRBV7-8	.	TRBD2	TRBJ2-7	CASSSLSGGLAPYEQYF	TGTGCCAGCAGCTCACTTTCGGGGGGGCTCGCTCCCTACGAGCAGTACTTC
TRBV9	once	TRBD2	TRBJ2-1	CASSTIAGGPYNEQFF	TGTGCCAGCAGCACCATAGCGGGAGGGCCCTACAATGAGCAGTTCTTC
TRBV12-5	.	.	TRBJ2-1	CASGLSGGRMRGEQFF	TGTGCTAGTGGTTTGTCCGGGGGACGGATGAGGGGTGAGCAGTTCTTC
TRBV19	.	TRBD2	TRBJ2-1	CASSIEAGGYNEQFF	TGTGCCAGTAGTATAGAGGCGGGAGGTTACAATGAGCAGTTCTTC
TRBV6-4	.	.	TRBJ2-1	CASSRDSRRNEQFF	TGTGCCAGCAGTCGGGACTCTCGGCGGAATGAGCAGTTCTTC
TRBV2	few	.	TRBJ1-5	CASNLQGQPQHF	TGTGCCAGCAACCTCCAGGGTCAGCCCCAGCATTTT
TRBV27	.	.	TRBJ1-2	CASSLIRARDYGYTF	TGTGCCAGCAGCTTAATCCGGGCGCGGGACTATGGCTACACCTTC
TRBV7-7	few	TRBD2	TRBJ2-7	CASSLGAGGVYEQYF	TGTGCTAGCAGCTTAGGGGCGGGAGGCGTCTACGAGCAGTACTTC
TRBV29-1	.	TRBD2	TRBJ2-7	CSVGRTSGSSYEQYF	TGCAGCGTTGGAAGGACTAGCGGGAGCTCCTACGAGCAGTACTTC
TRBV14	.	TRBD1	TRBJ1-5	CASSQSSGTGNQPQHF	TGTGCCAGCAGCCAATCGTCCGGGACAGGCAATCAGCCCCAGCATTTT
TRBV9	.	TRBD2	TRBJ2-2	CASSAPALAGSGELFF	TGTGCCAGCAGCGCTCCAGCACTAGCGGGATCCGGGGAGCTGTTTTTT
TRBV27	.	.	TRBJ1-5	CASSSRAHNQPQHF	TGTGCCAGCAGTTCGAGGGCCCACAATCAGCCCCAGCATTTT
TRBV7-6	.	TRBD2	TRBJ2-1	CASSPRASGRANEQFF	TGTGCCAGCAGCCCCCGAGCTAGCGGGAGGGCCAATGAGCAGTTCTTC
TRBV28	.	TRBD1	TRBJ1-6	CASSLTGTGGSPLHF	TGTGCCAGCAGTTTGACCGGGACAGGCGGTTCACCCCTCCACTTT
TRBV19	.	TRBD2	TRBJ2-1	CASATSGRIDEQFF	TGTGCCAGCGCTACTAGCGGGAGGATCGATGAGCAGTTCTTC
TRBV2	.	TRBD2	TRBJ2-1	CASSGTSGRALDEQFF	TGTGCCAGCAGTGGGACTAGCGGGAGGGCTTTAGATGAGCAGTTCTTC
TRBV11-2	.	.	TRBJ1-4	CASSFGMQGNEKLFF	TGTGCCAGCAGCTTCGGTATGCAGGGGAATGAAAAACTGTTTTTT
TRBV6-1	.	.	TRBJ1-3	CASSQGNTIYF	TGTGCCAGCAGTCAGGGGAACACCATATATTTT
TRBV6-5	.	TRBD1	TRBJ2-7	CASRTGSSYEQYF	TGTGCCAGTAGGACAGGGAGCTCCTACGAGCAGTACTTC
TRBV29-1	.	TRBD1	TRBJ2-7	CSGGTGSYEQYF	TGCAGCGGGGGGACAGGGTCCTACGAGCAGTACTTC
TRBV25-1	.	.	TRBJ2-5	CASSVRETQYF	TGTGCCAGCAGTGTTCGGGAGACCCAGTACTTC
TRBV2	.	TRBD2	TRBJ2-2	CASGLADHTGELFF	TGTGCCAGCGGCCTAGCGGACCACACCGGGGAGCTGTTTTTT
TRBV5-1	.	.	TRBJ2-7	CASAGGSYEQYF	TGCGCCAGCGCCGGGGGCTCCTACGAGCAGTACTTC
TRBV19	.	.	TRBJ2-7	CASSISGYEQYF	TGTGCCAGTAGTATCTCGGGGTACGAGCAGTACTTC